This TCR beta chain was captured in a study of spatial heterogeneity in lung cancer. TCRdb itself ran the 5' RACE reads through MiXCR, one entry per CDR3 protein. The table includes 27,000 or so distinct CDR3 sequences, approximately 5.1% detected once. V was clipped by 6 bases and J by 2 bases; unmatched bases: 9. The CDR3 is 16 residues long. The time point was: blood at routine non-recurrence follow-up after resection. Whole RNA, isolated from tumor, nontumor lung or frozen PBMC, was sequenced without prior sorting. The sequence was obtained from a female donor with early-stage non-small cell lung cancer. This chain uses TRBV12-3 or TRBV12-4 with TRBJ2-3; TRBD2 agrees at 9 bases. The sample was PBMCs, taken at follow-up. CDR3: CASRFRRLADTDTQYF. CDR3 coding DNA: TGTGCCAGCAGATTCCGGAGACTAGCGGACACAGATACGCAGTATTTT.